The T cell receptor (beta chain) described here comes from a study of T-cell memory formation after mild COVID-19. General study results and limits: CD4/CD8 balance held among clones contracting day 15 to 85, and later expanders leaned CD4+. Clones from the second wave (peaking day 37) had unconfirmed SARS-CoV-2 specificity.

There are 15 residues in the CDR3. Germline lookup yields CDR1 KGHSH and CDR2 LQKENI. TCRdb used MiXCR to reprocess the 5' RACE reads, holding one entry per CDR3 protein. This sample yields 500,000 to 600,000 distinct CDR3 sequences, of which approximately 19% are seen a single time; around 13% belongs to the top ten. A word on this clonotype: Its specificity is unknown. Relative to the germline gene, one junction end is altered; a read error may explain this.

The sequenced sample consisted of PBMCs or a T cell subset sorted from them (not recorded which). This sequence was found in an adult woman who had mild COVID-19 (a few samples of this study predate the infection). Cell type and time point are not known. The chain has TRBV18 and TRBJ2-1, with D perhaps matching TRBD1 (6 bases). In nucleotides, the CDR3 is TGTGCCAGCCCACCACCGGGACACCACGGGAATGAGCAGTTCTTC. This codes for CASPPPGHHGNEQFF.